Listed here are 6 T cell receptor beta chains from one sample, sequenced in a study of T cells in Graves' hyperthyroidism and ophthalmopathy. RNA transcripts served as the template for amplifying TCR beta CDR3 regions. Primed by the HTBI set, a first-round RT-PCR was run on the TCR CDR3. In TCRdb, the multiplex PCR reads were re-called with MiXCR into one record per CDR3 protein. The profile shows hundreds of thousands of distinct CDR3 sequences, approximately 40% of them singletons. Sequenced material: blood. These TCRs come from a man aged 18 to 30 with Graves' hyperthyroidism.

A word on this clonotype: No conserved phenylalanine or tryptophan is present at the end of the CDR3, so a read error is the likely explanation. J is TRBJ2-7 and V is TRBV10-3; 11 bases map to TRBD2. Germline CDR1 is ENHRY and CDR2 is SYGVKD. This CDR3 comprises 15 residues. The trim removed 3 bases at V and 4 bases at J, leaving 5 bases unmatched. This chain's CDR3 is CAISDTSGSAYEQYL. The CDR3 DNA reads as TGTGCCATCAGTGACACTAGCGGGAGTGCTTACGAGCAGTACCTC.

This clonotype has a count of ten or more. The chain employs TRBV7-8 and TRBJ2-7, with no clear D. Trimming left V 7 bases short and J 1 base short, with 5 bases between. The CDR3 is 11 residues long. CDR1 is SGHVS, CDR2 FQNEAQ, per germline. CDR3 protein: CASTESYEQYF. CDR3 nucleotides: TGTGCCAGCACCGAATCCTACGAGCAGTACTTC.

This clonotype was seen ten or more times. The chain combines TRBV19 with TRBJ1-5, with TRBD1 identical over 8 bases. The J segment lost 3 bases and the V segment lost 7 bases, leaving 11 bases of the junction unmatched. CDR1 and CDR2 (germline): LNHDA, SQIVND (reference sequence). CDR3 length: 16 amino acids. The CDR3 is CASNGERQGTNQPQHF. The CDR3 region has the DNA TGTGCCAGTAATGGGGAGAGACAGGGGACCAATCAGCCCCAGCATTTT.

Details on this clonotype: The junction departs from the called germline gene at one end, perhaps through a read error. V is TRBV15 and J is TRBJ1-2; D might be TRBD1 (5 bases). Germline V gives CDR1 LNHNV, CDR2 YYDKDF (reference sequence). The CDR3 length is 13 residues. The CDR3 sequence: CATSRGTNYDYSF. The CDR3 nucleotides read TGTGCCACCAGCAGAGGGACAAACTATGACTACTCCTTC. Combining the CDR3 with reference TRBV15 and TRBJ1-2 gives the whole variable domain DAMVIQNPRYQVTQFGKPVTLSCSQTLNHNVMYWYQQKSSQAPKLLFHYYDKDFNNEADTPDNFQSRRPNTSFCFLDIRSPGLGDTAMYLCATSRGTNYDYSFGSGTRLTVV.

V is TRBV20-1 and J is TRBJ1-5, with D uncertain. Trimming took off 3 bases at V and 0 bases at J, with 9 bases between the two ends. The CDR3 covers 14 residues. In germline, CDR1 is DFQATT, CDR2 SNEGSKA (reference sequence). The chain's CDR3 is CSARQDSSNQPQHF. CDR3 nucleotide sequence: TGCAGTGCTAGGCAAGACTCTAGCAATCAGCCCCAGCATTTT.

This chain connects TRBV29-1 to TRBJ2-7; tentatively, D is TRBD1 (6 bases). Germline V lookup: CDR1 SQVTM, CDR2 ANQGSEA. The CDR3 runs 13 residues. V was pared by 6 bases and J by 2 bases, with 14 bases between. The CDR3 region has the DNA TGCAGCGTCACCGGGACAAGGGCCTACGAGCAGTACTTC. Its protein is CSVTGTRAYEQYF.